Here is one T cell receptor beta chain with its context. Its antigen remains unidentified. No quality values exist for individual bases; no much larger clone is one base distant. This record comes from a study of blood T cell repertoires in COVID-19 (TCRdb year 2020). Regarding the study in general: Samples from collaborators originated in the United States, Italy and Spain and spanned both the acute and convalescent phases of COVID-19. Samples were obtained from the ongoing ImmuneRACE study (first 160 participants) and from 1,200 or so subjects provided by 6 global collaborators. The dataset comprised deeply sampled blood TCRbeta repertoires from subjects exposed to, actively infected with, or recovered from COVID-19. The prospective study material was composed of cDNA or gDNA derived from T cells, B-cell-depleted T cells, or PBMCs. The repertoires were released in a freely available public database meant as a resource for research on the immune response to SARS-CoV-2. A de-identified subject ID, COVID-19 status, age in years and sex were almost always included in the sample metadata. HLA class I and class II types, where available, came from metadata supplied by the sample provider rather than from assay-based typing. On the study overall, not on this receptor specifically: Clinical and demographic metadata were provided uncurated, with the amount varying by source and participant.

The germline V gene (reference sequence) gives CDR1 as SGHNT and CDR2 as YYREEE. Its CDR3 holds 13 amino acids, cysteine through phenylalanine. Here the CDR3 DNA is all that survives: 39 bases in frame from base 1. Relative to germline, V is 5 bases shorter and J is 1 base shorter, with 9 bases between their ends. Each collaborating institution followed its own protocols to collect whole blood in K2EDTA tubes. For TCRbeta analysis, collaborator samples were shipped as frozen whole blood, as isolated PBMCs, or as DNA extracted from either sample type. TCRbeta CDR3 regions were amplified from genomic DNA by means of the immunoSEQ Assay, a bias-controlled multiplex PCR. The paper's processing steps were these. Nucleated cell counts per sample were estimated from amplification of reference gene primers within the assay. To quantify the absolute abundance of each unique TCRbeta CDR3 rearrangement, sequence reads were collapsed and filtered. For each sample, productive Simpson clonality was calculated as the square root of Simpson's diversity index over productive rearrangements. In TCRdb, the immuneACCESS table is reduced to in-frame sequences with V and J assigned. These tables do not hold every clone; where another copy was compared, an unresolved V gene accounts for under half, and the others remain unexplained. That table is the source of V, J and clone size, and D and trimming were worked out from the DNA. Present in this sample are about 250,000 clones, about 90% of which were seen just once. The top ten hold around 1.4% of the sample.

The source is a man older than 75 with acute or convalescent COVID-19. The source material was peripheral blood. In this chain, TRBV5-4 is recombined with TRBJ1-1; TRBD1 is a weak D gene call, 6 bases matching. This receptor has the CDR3 CASSQGQNTEAFF. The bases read TGTGCCAGCAGTCAGGGGCAGAACACTGAAGCTTTCTTT. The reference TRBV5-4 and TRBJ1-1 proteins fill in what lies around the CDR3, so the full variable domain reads ETGVTQSPTHLIKTRGQQVTLRCSSQSGHNTVSWYQQALGQGPQFIFQYYREEENGRGNFPPRFSGLQFPNYSSELNVNALELDDSALYLCASSQGQNTEAFFGQGTRLTVV.